Judged by abundance, the clone carrying this TCR beta chain is medium-sized. This sample stems from a study of circulating CD8 cells and anti-PD-1 response in melanoma. The CDR3 extends over 15 amino acids. Trimming pared 1 base from V and 8 bases from J, leaving 17 bases between. Germline-derived CDR1 and CDR2 are MDHEN and SYDVKM. Four subsets defined by PD-1 and/or TIGIT were sorted from live CD3+CD8+TCRalphabeta+ cells. TCR libraries were prepared from 15 ng of total RNA with the QIAseq Immune Repertoire TCR panel. TCRdb analysed the reads with MiXCR anew, one entry per CDR3 protein. This sample yields more than 250 distinct CDR3 sequences, of which roughly 10% are seen a single time; 50% to 75% belongs to the top ten.

This receptor was identified in a human donor with melanoma. The chain links TRBV28 to TRBJ1-2; weak D call: TRBD1 (6 bases). The sequencing here drew on CD8+ T cells from PBMCs, taken at baseline or after one month of anti-PD-1 therapy (not recorded which). This CDR3 reads CASSLSSWGQKGYTF. CDR3 bases: TGTGCCAGCAGTTTATCCTCGTGGGGGCAGAAAGGCTACACCTTC.